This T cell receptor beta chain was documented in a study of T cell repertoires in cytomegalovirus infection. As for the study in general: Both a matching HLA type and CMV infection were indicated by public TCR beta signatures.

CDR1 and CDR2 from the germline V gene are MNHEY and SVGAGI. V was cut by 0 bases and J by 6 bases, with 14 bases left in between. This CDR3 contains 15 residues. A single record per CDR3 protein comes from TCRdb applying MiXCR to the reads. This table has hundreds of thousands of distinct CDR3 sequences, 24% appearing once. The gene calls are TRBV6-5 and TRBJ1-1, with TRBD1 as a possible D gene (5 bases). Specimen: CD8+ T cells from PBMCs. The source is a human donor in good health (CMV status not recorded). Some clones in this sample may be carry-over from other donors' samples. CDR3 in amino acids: CASSYSESGIPEAFF. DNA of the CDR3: TGTGCCAGCAGTTACTCGGAATCAGGGATCCCTGAAGCTTTCTTT.